This T cell receptor (beta chain) was retrieved from a study of cytomegalovirus exposure and HLA in healthy donors (dated by TCRdb to 2016 to 2017). Study-level background: The 666 repertoires of the first cohort and the roughly 110 validation repertoires were produced on the same platform, according to a later analysis. The aim of the study was to test whether cataloging public T cell receptors could identify signatures of past pathogen exposure. Along with the roughly 610-subject first cohort, a separate validation cohort of 120 different subjects was used. The study combined high-throughput TCR immunosequencing, statistical association of individual TCRs with disease status, and machine learning to predict cytomegalovirus infection status.

Notes on this clone: This receptor's antigen is unknown. The sample holds no much larger clone one base away, and base qualities are not on file.

The donors were included in the validation cohort of 130 or so subjects, a group kept apart from the roughly 670-subject first cohort. The method was the immunoSEQ multiplex PCR assay. As for the original processing: A statistical classification framework was built for diagnosing cytomegalovirus status from the catalog of TCR beta chain sequences. TCRdb carries this immuneACCESS record with in-frame sequences only. Its versions omit some clonotypes, under half of them owing to an unresolved V gene in the studies checked, with the rest unexplained. The V and J calls and clone size are taken from that table; D and trimming were inferred from the DNA. The sample table holds 90,000 to 150,000 clones, of which around nine tenths were seen once. The ten largest clones take up roughly 6.3% of the sample. Here V drops 6 bases and J drops 5 bases, and the junction holds 5 bases not matched to any gene. The germline V gene encodes CDR1 SGHNT and CDR2 YYREEE (reference sequence). The CDR3 runs 14 residues from the cysteine to the phenylalanine. The read is trimmed to its CDR3 DNA, 42 bases read in frame from base 1.

Summary of the overall study and its limitations: While some public TCRs were present in many individuals, most TCR sequences turned up only very rarely across donors. A later analysis found that TCRs clustered in the first cohort also tended to co-occur in the approximately 120 validation repertoires, with about 94% of cluster scores above 0. Cytomegalovirus status was reported to be diagnosed by the classifier with high specificity and sensitivity in both the original and validation cohorts. A later analysis had no HLA typing for the validation cohort, so co-occurrence there was scored across all 120 repertoires. A few of the identified cytomegalovirus-associated TCR beta chains were confirmed in vitro to be specific for cytomegalovirus antigens. The study gave a list of roughly 150 TCR beta chains associated with cytomegalovirus. It was suggested by the authors that the approach could potentially be generalized to other disease states and immunological phenotypes.

This TCR came from a woman younger than 35 in good health and CMV-seropositive. The chain was built from TRBV5-4 and TRBJ2-5, with 12 central nucleotides matching TRBD2. The sequencing input was PBMCs. The CDR3 reads as follows: CASTSGGAIETQYF. Read as DNA, the sequence is TGTGCCAGCACTAGCGGGGGGGCCATCGAGACCCAGTACTTC.